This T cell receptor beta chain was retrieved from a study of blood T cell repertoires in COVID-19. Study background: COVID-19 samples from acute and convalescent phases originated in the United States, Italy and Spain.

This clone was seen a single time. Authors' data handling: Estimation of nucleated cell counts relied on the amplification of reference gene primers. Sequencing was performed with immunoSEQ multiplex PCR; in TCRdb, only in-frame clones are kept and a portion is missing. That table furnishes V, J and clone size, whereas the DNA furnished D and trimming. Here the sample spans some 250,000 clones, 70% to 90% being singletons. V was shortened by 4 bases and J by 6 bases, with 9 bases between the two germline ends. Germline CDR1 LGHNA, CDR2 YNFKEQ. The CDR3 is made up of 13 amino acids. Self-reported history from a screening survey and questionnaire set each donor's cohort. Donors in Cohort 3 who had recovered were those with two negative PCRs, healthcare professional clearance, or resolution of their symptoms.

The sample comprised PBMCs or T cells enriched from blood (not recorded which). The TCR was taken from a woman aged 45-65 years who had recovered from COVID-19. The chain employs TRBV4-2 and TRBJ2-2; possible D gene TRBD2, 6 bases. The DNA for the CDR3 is TGTGCCAGCAGCCCAGTAGCGGCCGGGGAGCTGTTTTTT. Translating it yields CASSPVAAGELFF.